This T cell receptor beta chain originates from a study of cytomegalovirus exposure and HLA in healthy donors. The V gene end was trimmed by 3 bases and the J gene end by 5 bases; junction bases not matched to a gene: 8. The CDR3 spans 15 residues. Germline CDR1 reads MNHEY; CDR2 reads SVGAGI. The PCR made use of 60 Vbeta and 13 Jbeta primers. Sequencing was performed with immunoSEQ multiplex PCR; in TCRdb, only in-frame clones are kept and a portion is missing. Of about 100,000 clones listed, roughly 76% were seen once; the top ten hold roughly 19%. This clone appeared a few times. Its target is not known. Points from the study as a whole: Later analysis found that TCR beta chains associated with HLA were more clonally expanded than other, equally common chains. Whilst most TCR sequences proved rare, a subset of public TCRs occurred across many donors. A missense DCLRE1C variant was associated with V- and J-gene trimming of TCR beta chains in a later analysis, and an independent cohort replicated the association. In all likelihood, a cluster of highly shared sequence variants was a sequencing artifact.

The V call is TRBV6-5, the J call TRBJ2-7; the match to TRBD2 covers 9 bases. Sequencing was performed on PBMCs. This clonotype was obtained from a woman aged 60 to 75 in good health and CMV-seropositive. The CDR3: CASSYLSGSLHEQYF. DNA for the CDR3: TGTGCCAGCAGTTATCTTAGCGGGAGTTTACACGAGCAGTACTTC.